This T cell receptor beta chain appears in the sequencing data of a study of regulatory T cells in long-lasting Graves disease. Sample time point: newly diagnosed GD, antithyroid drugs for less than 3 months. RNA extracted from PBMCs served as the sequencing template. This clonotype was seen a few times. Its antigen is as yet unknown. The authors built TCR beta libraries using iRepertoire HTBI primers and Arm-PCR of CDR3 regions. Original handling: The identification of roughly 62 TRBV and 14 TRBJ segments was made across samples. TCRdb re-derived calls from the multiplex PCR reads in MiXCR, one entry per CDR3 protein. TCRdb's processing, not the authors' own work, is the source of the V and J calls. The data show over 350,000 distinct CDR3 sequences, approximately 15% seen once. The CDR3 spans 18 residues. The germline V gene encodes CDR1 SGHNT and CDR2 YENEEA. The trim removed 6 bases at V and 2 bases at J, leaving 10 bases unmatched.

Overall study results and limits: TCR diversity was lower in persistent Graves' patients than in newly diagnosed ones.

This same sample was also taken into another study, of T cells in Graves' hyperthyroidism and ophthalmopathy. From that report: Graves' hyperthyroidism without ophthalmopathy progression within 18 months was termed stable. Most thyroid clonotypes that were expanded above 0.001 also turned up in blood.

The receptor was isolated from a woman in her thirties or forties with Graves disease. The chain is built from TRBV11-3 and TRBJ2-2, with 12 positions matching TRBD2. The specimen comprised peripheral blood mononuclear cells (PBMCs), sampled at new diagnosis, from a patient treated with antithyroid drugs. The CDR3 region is CASSQTMTSGGNTGELFF. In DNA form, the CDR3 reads TGTGCCAGCAGTCAAACTATGACTAGCGGGGGAAACACCGGGGAGCTGTTTTTT.